The next 27 T cell receptor beta chains were all read from a single sample in a study of vaccination and CD4 T cells after COVID-19. Treatment meaning: roughly ten-day PBMC culture with coronavirus spike peptide pools or control peptides (ViraFEST assay). Antigens of these TCRs are unknown. An Oncomine TCR Beta short-read assay was used to sequence the DNA from cultured CD4+ T cells. One entry per CDR3 protein results from TCRdb running MiXCR on the PCR reads. Of tens of thousands of distinct CDR3 sequences in the sample, nearly 55% were seen once. The material sequenced was CD4+ T cells from blood, cultured in vitro. The receptors stem from a human donor who had recovered from COVID-19.

The gene calls are TRBV5-1 and TRBJ2-3, with unresolved D. The V gene lost 2 bases and the J gene lost 4 bases, with 8 bases spanning the gap. The CDR3 has 13 residues. Germline V gene sequence: CDR1 SGHRS, CDR2 YFSETQ. The DNA of the CDR3 is TGCGCCAGCAGCTTTATCAGTCCAGATACGCAGTATTTT. Encoded protein: CASSFISPDTQYF.

This clonotype has only a few counts. The rearrangement joins TRBV7-2 to TRBJ2-1, with unresolved D. Germline CDR1 is SGHTA and CDR2 is FQGNSA. V shed 2 bases and J shed 1 base, with 9 bases lying between them. The CDR3 length is 15 residues. In DNA form, the CDR3 reads TGTGCCAGCAGCTTAAGCTCCCTATCCTACAATGAGCAGTTCTTC. Translating it yields CASSLSSLSYNEQFF.

This chain links TRBV28 with TRBJ2-7; D remains ambiguous. Germline V gene data show CDR1 as MDHEN and CDR2 as SYDVKM. V lost 3 bases, J lost 5 bases, and 5 bases lay in between. This CDR3 contains 11 residues. The CDR3 bases are TGTGCCAGCAGTTTTCGGGACGAGCAGTACTTC. It codes for CASSFRDEQYF.

V usage is TRBV20-1 and J usage is TRBJ1-2; the D gene is possibly TRBD1 (5 bases). Trimming took 6 bases from V and 4 from J, leaving 18 bases between them. This CDR3 spans 14 amino acids. Germline CDR1 is DFQATT and CDR2 is SNEGSKA (reference sequence). The CDR3 region has the DNA TGCAGTGCGTCTCCGGGACGCCAAACCTATGGCTACACCTTC. The encoded protein is CSASPGRQTYGYTF.

The genes are TRBV4-3 and TRBJ1-5; D is unclear. The V gene lost 1 base and the J gene lost 2 bases, with 6 bases spanning the gap. Germline lookup yields CDR1 LGHNA and CDR2 YSLEER. The CDR3 consists of 14 residues. The CDR3 coding sequence is TGCGCCAGCAGCCAAGTGGTCGGCAATCAGCCCCAGCATTTT. Amino acid sequence: CASSQVVGNQPQHF.

This clonotype occurred a few times. The chain uses TRBV10-1 and TRBJ2-3; D remains ambiguous. The CDR3 extends over 14 amino acids. V lost 3 bases and J 5 bases, leaving 12 bases between the germline ends. Germline V gene sequence: CDR1 WNHNN, CDR2 SYGVQD (reference sequence). CDR3 bases: TGCGCCAGCAGTGAAGGGCAGGACCAAGATACGCAGTATTTT. Its protein product is CASSEGQDQDTQYF.

V usage is TRBV24-1 and J usage is TRBJ1-5; D might be TRBD1 (5 bases). Trimming pared 7 bases from V and 7 bases from J, leaving 19 bases between. CDR3 length equals 15 residues. The germline CDR1 and CDR2 sequences are KGHDR and SFDVKD. The chain's CDR3 is CATSRSWGGRQPQHF. CDR3 sequence (DNA): TGTGCCACCAGCCGCTCCTGGGGGGGGAGACAGCCCCAGCATTTT.

The chain has TRBV2 and TRBJ1-1, with 7 bases aligning to TRBD1. The junction had 10 bases not matched to a gene; V was cut back by 6 bases and J by 6 bases. CDR3 length: 14 amino acids. Germline assignment: CDR1 SNHLY and CDR2 FYNNEI. As DNA, the CDR3 is TGTGCCAGCAGGGCCGACAGGGTAGTTCCTGAAGCTTTCTTT. It codes for CASRADRVVPEAFF.

This clonotype was recorded a few times. An end of the junction does not agree with germline; a read error may underlie this. The chain carries TRBV11-2 and TRBJ1-1; TRBD1 aligns across 8 bases. CDR3 size: 14 residues. Germline V gene lookup returns CDR1 SGHAT and CDR2 FQNNGV. This CDR3 is CASSLGDRGGRAFF. The CDR3 DNA reads TGTGCCAGTAGCTTAGGAGACAGGGGTGGACGAGCTTTCTTT.

The V and J genes are TRBV20-1 and TRBJ2-1; the D call may be TRBD1 or TRBD2 (5 bases each). Germline loops: CDR1 DFQATT, CDR2 SNEGSKA (reference sequence). Trimming shortened V by 0 bases and J by 8 bases, and 17 bases separated the two germline ends. The CDR3 is 15 residues long. The CDR3 reads CSARDSGPPGYEQFF. For the CDR3, the DNA is TGCAGTGCTAGAGATTCGGGACCCCCCGGGTATGAGCAGTTCTTC.

The chain recombines TRBV19 with TRBJ2-1; 10 nucleotides match TRBD2. CDR1 and CDR2 (germline): LNHDA, SQIVND (reference sequence). V lost 3 bases to trimming and J lost 5 bases; unmatched junction nucleotides: 4. CDR3 length equals 15 residues. CDR3 bases: TGTGCCAGTAGTATTCTAGCGGGAGTGAACAATGAGCAGTTCTTC. This translates into CASSILAGVNNEQFF.

The chain couples TRBV20-1 to TRBJ2-1, with D possibly TRBD2 on 7 matching bases. Trimming took 0 bases from V and 9 from J, leaving 21 bases between them. In germline, CDR1 is DFQATT, CDR2 SNEGSKA (reference sequence). This CDR3 region has 16 residues. The CDR3 region is CSARELGEGVVSEQFF. As DNA, the CDR3 is TGCAGTGCTAGAGAACTCGGGGAGGGGGTTGTAAGTGAGCAGTTCTTC.

This clonotype has just a few counts. The genes are TRBV6-1 and TRBJ1-2, with 9 bases identical to TRBD1. Trimming took 4 bases from V and 2 from J; bases not matched to a gene: 2. Germline V gene data show CDR1 as MNHNS and CDR2 as SASEGT. This CDR3 is 14 amino acids long. The CDR3 bases are TGTGCCAGCAGTGTCACAGGGGGCAACTATGGCTACACCTTC. Its translation is CASSVTGGNYGYTF.

V usage is TRBV5-1 and J usage is TRBJ1-5; D possibly corresponds to TRBD1 (6 bases). V dropped 0 bases and J dropped 7 bases, with 8 bases sitting between them. Germline CDR1 and CDR2: SGHRS and YFSETQ. The CDR3 is 13 amino acids. As DNA, the CDR3 is TGCGCCAGCAGCTTGGTCGGGGGCCAGCCCCAGCATTTT. This sequence encodes CASSLVGGQPQHF.

This clonotype was seen only a few times. The V call is TRBV7-2, the J call TRBJ2-3; D remains unclear. The germline V gene encodes CDR1 SGHTA and CDR2 FQGNSA. This CDR3 region has 15 residues. V was trimmed by 5 bases and J by 6 bases, leaving 18 bases between them. CDR3 amino acids: CASSRFRALGDTQYF. The DNA for the CDR3 is TGTGCCAGCAGCCGATTCCGGGCCCTGGGCGATACGCAGTATTTT.

This clonotype showed up just once. This sequence joins TRBV6-5 and TRBJ2-3, with 7 bases identical to TRBD2. The CDR3 spans 15 residues. The V gene end was trimmed by 4 bases and the J gene end by 1 base; junction bases not matched to a gene: 5. CDR1 is MNHEY, CDR2 SVGAGI, per germline. The CDR3 nucleotides are TGTGCCAGCAGTTCTACTAGCGAAGGCACAGATACGCAGTATTTT. It encodes CASSSTSEGTDTQYF.

The rearrangement joins TRBV7-9 to TRBJ2-7; D is unresolved. Germline values: CDR1 SEHNR, CDR2 FQNEAQ (reference sequence). The CDR3 runs to 14 residues. V was cut by 5 bases and J by 0 bases, with 11 bases left in between. CDR3 residues: CASSEAPSSYEQYF. The DNA for the CDR3 is TGTGCCAGCAGCGAAGCTCCTAGCTCCTACGAGCAGTACTTC. Using reference TRBV7-9 and TRBJ2-7 for the parts outside the CDR3, the full variable domain is DTGVSQNPRHKITKRGQNVTFRCDPISEHNRLYWYRQTLGQGPEFLTYFQNEAQLEKSRLLSDRFSAERPKGSFSTLEIQRTEQGDSAMYLCASSEAPSSYEQYFGPGTRLTVT.

This chain uses TRBV28 with TRBJ1-1; 7 bases are shared with TRBD1. This CDR3 spans 16 amino acids. The V gene end was trimmed by 7 bases and the J gene end by 0 bases; junction bases not matched to a gene: 11. Germline V gene sequence: CDR1 MDHEN, CDR2 SYDVKM. Here the CDR3 reads CASTSSPGQMNTEAFF. The CDR3 bases are TGTGCCAGCACCTCATCACCGGGACAGATGAACACTGAAGCTTTCTTT.

CDR3 amino acids: CSASSGTSGRAYEQYF. The DNA for the CDR3 is TGCAGTGCTAGTTCCGGGACTAGCGGGAGGGCCTACGAGCAGTACTTC. The V call is TRBV20-1, the J call TRBJ2-7; 16 bases align to TRBD2. Germline lookup yields CDR1 DFQATT and CDR2 SNEGSKA (reference sequence). V trimming: 3 bases; J trimming: 2 bases; junction bases outside the gene matches: 4. There are 16 residues in the CDR3.

The chain links TRBV7-2 to TRBJ2-5; 10 nucleotides align to TRBD1. J was trimmed by 4 bases and V by 5 bases; bases with no gene match: 10. CDR3 size: 16 residues. CDR1 is SGHTA and CDR2 is FQGNSA in the germline V gene. CDR3 nucleotide sequence: TGTGCCAGCAGCCCGCAAGGACAGGGGGGGGGAGAGACCCAGTACTTC. It encodes CASSPQGQGGGETQYF.

In its sample, this clonotype was seen a few times. The gene calls are TRBV24-1 and TRBJ1-5, with a possible D match to TRBD1 (6 bases). There are 15 residues in the CDR3. Per germline, CDR1 KGHDR and CDR2 SFDVKD. The V gene lost 2 bases and the J gene lost 6 bases, with 13 bases spanning the gap. CDR3 residues: CATSDSHGGLQPQHF. In nucleotides, the CDR3 is TGTGCCACCAGTGATTCCCACGGGGGGCTTCAGCCCCAGCATTTT.

The V call is TRBV11-2, the J call TRBJ2-5; TRBD2 matches 7 bases. The CDR3 runs 14 residues. Germline CDR1 SGHAT, CDR2 FQNNGV. Trimming cost V 2 bases and J 5 bases; bases outside gene matches: 5. This CDR3 reads CASSLSGRRETQYF. CDR3 nucleotides: TGTGCCAGCAGCTTATCCGGGAGGCGGGAGACCCAGTACTTC.

The rearrangement uses TRBV7-2 and TRBJ2-5, with D perhaps matching TRBD1 (6 bases). The CDR3 extends over 13 amino acids. The germline V gene has CDR1 SGHTA and CDR2 FQGNSA. V lost 4 bases, J lost 4 bases, and 10 bases lay in between. The CDR3 region has the DNA TGTGCCAGCAGCTCTCTCAGGGGAGAGACCCAGTACTTC. Translated: CASSSLRGETQYF. The full variable domain, completed using reference TRBV7-2 and TRBJ2-5, is GAGVSQSPSNKVTEKGKDVELRCDPISGHTALYWYRQSLGQGLEFLIYFQGNSAPDKSGLPSDRFSAERTGGSVSTLTIQRTQQEDSAVYLCASSSLRGETQYFGPGTRLLVL.

This clonotype was seen once. This chain connects TRBV19 to TRBJ1-5, with D possibly TRBD1 on 6 matching bases. Between the trimmed V and J ends, which lost 6 bases and 4 bases, there was a span of 22 bases. CDR1 LNHDA and CDR2 SQIVND come from the germline V gene (reference sequence). The CDR3 spans 17 residues. The CDR3 DNA sequence: TGTGCCAGTAGGCGTTTAGGGTCGCGCGGACAGAATCAGCCCCAGCATTTT. It translates to CASRRLGSRGQNQPQHF.

The gene calls are TRBV18 and TRBJ1-6; weak D call: TRBD1 (5 bases). The germline V gene has CDR1 KGHSH and CDR2 LQKENI. V was trimmed by 1 base and J by 6 bases, leaving 13 bases between them. There are 16 residues in the CDR3. The CDR3, as DNA: TGTGCCAGCTCACCACGGGCAGGGTCATCTAATTCACCCCTCCACTTT. Residues: CASSPRAGSSNSPLHF.

There are a few counts of this clonotype. The DNA of the CDR3 is TGCAGTGCCCGGACCCCTTTACAGGACTCTGGAAACACCATATATTTT. Its protein is CSARTPLQDSGNTIYF. This sequence joins TRBV20-1 and TRBJ1-3; D is perhaps TRBD1 (5 bases). V was cut by 6 bases and J by 0 bases, with 18 bases left in between. The V gene's germline CDR1 is DFQATT and CDR2 SNEGSKA (reference sequence). The CDR3 runs 16 residues.

This clonotype has a handful of counts. J is TRBJ1-2 and V is TRBV6-1; D unclear. This CDR3 spans 13 amino acids. With 10 bases removed from V and 0 bases from J, the gap between germline ends came to 12 bases. The V gene's germline CDR1 is MNHNS and CDR2 SASEGT. The CDR3 bases are TGTGCCACCAGAGGCCGAGCTAACTATGGCTACACCTTC. Protein: CATRGRANYGYTF.